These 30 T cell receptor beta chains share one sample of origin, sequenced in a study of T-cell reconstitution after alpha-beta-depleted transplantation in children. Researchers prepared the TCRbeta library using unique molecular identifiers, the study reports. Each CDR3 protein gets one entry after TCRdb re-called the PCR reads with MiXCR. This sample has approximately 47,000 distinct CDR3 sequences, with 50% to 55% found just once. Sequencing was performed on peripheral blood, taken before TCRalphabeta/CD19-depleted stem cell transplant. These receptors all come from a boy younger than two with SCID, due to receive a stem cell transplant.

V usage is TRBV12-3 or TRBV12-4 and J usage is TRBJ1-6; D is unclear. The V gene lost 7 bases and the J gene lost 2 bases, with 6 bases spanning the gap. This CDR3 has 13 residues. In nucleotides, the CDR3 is TGTGCCAGCACCTCGGCCTATAATTCACCCCTCCACTTT. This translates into CASTSAYNSPLHF.

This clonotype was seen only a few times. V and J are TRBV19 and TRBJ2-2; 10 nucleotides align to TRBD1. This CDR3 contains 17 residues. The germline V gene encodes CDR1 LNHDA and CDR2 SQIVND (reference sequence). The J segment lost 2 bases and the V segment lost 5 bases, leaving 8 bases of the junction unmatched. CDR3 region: CASSWDRGLGNTGELFF. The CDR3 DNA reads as TGTGCCAGTAGTTGGGACAGGGGATTAGGAAACACCGGGGAGCTGTTTTTT. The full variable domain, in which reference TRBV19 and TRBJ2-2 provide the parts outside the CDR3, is DGGITQSPKYLFRKEGQNVTLSCEQNLNHDAMYWYRQDPGQGLRLIYYSQIVNDFQKGDIAEGYSVSREKKESFPLTVTSAQKNPTAFYLCASSWDRGLGNTGELFFGEGSRLTVL.

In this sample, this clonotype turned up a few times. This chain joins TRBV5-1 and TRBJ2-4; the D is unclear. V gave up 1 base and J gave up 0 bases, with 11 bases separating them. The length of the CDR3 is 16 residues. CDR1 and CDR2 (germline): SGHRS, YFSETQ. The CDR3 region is CASSLYGDLAKNIQYF. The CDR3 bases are TGCGCCAGCAGCTTGTACGGTGATTTAGCCAAAAACATTCAGTACTTC. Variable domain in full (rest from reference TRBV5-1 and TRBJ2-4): KAGVTQTPRYLIKTRGQQVTLSCSPISGHRSVSWYQQTPGQGLQFLFEYFSETQRNKGNFPGRFSGRQFSNSRSEMNVSTLELGDSALYLCASSLYGDLAKNIQYFGAGTRLSVL.

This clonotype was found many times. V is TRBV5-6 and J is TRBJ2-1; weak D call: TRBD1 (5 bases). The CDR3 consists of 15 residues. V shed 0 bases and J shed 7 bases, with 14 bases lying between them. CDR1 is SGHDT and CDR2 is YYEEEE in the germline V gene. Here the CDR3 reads CASSLVALKGNEQFF. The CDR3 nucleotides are TGTGCCAGCAGCTTGGTAGCCCTCAAGGGGAATGAGCAGTTCTTC.

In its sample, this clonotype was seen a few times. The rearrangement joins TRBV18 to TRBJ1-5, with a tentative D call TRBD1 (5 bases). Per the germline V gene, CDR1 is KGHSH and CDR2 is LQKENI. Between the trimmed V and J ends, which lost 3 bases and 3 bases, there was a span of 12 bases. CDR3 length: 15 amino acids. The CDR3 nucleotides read TGTGCCAGCTCACCCTGGGGGGACTCCAATCAGCCCCAGCATTTT. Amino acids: CASSPWGDSNQPQHF.

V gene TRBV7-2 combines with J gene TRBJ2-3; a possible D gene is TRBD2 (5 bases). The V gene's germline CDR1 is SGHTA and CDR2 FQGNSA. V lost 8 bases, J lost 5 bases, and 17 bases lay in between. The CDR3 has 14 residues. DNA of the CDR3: TGTGCCAGCTCGAGGGCCCGCGGTGGAGATACGCAGTATTTT. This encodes CASSRARGGDTQYF.

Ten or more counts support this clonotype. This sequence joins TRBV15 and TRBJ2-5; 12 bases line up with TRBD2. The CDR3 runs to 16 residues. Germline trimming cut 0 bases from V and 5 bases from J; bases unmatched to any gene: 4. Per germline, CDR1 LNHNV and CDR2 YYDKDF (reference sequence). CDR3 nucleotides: TGTGCCACCAGCAGAGAAACTAGCGGGGGGTATGAGACCCAGTACTTC. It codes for CATSRETSGGYETQYF.

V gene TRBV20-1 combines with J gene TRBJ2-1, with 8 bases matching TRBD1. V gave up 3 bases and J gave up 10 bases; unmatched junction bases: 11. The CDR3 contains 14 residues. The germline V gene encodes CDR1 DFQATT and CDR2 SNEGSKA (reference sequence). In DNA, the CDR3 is TGCAGTGCTAGGGTCCCAGGGGGCGAAAAGGAGCAGTTCTTC. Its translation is CSARVPGGEKEQFF.

This chain's CDR3 is CASSFGKNTEAFF. The CDR3 nucleotides read TGCGCCAGCAGCTTCGGGAAGAACACTGAAGCTTTCTTT. The V and J genes are TRBV5-1 and TRBJ1-1; D is ambiguous. CDR3 length equals 13 residues. Germline V gene sequence: CDR1 SGHRS, CDR2 YFSETQ. V dropped 2 bases and J dropped 1 base, with 6 bases sitting between them.

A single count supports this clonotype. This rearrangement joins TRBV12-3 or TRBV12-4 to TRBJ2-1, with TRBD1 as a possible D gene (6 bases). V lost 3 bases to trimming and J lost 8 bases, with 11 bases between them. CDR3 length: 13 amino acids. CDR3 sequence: CASSLTGFDEQFF. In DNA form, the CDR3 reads TGTGCCAGCAGTTTGACAGGATTCGATGAGCAGTTCTTC.

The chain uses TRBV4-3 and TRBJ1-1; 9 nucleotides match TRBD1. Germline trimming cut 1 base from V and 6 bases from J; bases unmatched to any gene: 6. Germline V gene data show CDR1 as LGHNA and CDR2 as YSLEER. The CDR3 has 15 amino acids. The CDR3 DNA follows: TGCGCCAGCAGCCAAGCCTTGCGGGACAGGGCTGAAGCTTTCTTT. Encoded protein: CASSQALRDRAEAFF.

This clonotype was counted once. The CDR3 sequence: CASSDNTGELFF. CDR3 nucleotides: TGTGCCAGCAGTGACAACACCGGGGAGCTGTTTTTT. The chain is built from TRBV6-4 and TRBJ2-2; D call uncertain. The CDR3 is made up of 12 amino acids. V lost 2 bases to trimming and J lost 2 bases, with 0 bases between them. Germline-derived CDR1 and CDR2 are MRHNA and SNTAGT.

CDR3 loop: CASSPGGYGYTF. The CDR3 coding sequence is TGTGCCAGCTCACCGGGGGGCTATGGCTACACCTTC. This chain uses TRBV18 with TRBJ1-2, with D perhaps matching TRBD1 (5 bases). The CDR3 extends over 12 amino acids. Germline V gene lookup returns CDR1 KGHSH and CDR2 LQKENI. The V end lost 3 bases, the J end lost 4 bases, and 6 bases lay between the germline ends.

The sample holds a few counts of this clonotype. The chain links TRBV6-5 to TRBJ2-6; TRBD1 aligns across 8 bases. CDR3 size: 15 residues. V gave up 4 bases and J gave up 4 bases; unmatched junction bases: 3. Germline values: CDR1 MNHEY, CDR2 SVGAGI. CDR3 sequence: CASSSTGAGANVLTF. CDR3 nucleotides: TGTGCCAGCAGTTCGACAGGGGCCGGGGCCAACGTCCTGACTTTC.

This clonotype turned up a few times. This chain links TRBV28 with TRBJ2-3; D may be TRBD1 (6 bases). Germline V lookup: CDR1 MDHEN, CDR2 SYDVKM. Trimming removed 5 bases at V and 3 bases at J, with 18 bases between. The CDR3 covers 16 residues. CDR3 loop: CASSPLMGHGTDTQYF. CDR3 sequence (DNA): TGTGCCAGCAGTCCCCTGATGGGACACGGGACAGATACGCAGTATTTT. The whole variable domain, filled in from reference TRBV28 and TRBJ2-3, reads DVKVTQSSRYLVKRTGEKVFLECVQDMDHENMFWYRQDPGLGLRLIYFSYDVKMKEKGDIPEGYSVSREKKERFSLILESASTNQTSMYLCASSPLMGHGTDTQYFGPGTRLTVL.

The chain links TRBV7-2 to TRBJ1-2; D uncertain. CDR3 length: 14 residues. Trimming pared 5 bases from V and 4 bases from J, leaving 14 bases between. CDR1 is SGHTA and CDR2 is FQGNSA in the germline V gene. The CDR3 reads CASSGQAVVYGYTF. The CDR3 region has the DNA TGTGCCAGCAGCGGCCAGGCCGTGGTCTATGGCTACACCTTC.

Here the CDR3 reads CASSLGGVGADTQYF. The DNA of the CDR3 is TGTGCCAGCAGCTTGGGAGGGGTCGGGGCAGATACGCAGTATTTT. The gene calls are TRBV5-5 and TRBJ2-3; either TRBD1 or TRBD2 may fit D (5 bases each). Germline values: CDR1 SGHKS, CDR2 YYEKEE (reference sequence). Trimming shortened V by 0 bases and J by 4 bases, and 12 bases separated the two germline ends. The CDR3 totals 15 residues. The whole variable domain, remainder taken from reference TRBV5-5 and TRBJ2-3, is DAGVTQSPTHLIKTRGQQVTLRCSPISGHKSVSWYQQVLGQGPQFIFQYYEKEERGRGNFPDRFSARQFPNYSSELNVNALLLGDSALYLCASSLGGVGADTQYFGPGTRLTVL.

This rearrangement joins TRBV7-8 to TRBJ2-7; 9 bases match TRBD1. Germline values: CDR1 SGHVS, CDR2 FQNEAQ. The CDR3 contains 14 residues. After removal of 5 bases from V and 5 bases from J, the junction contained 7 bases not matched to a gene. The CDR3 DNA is TGTGCCAGCAGCCCGGGGACAGGGCGACACGAGCAGTACTTC. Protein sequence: CASSPGTGRHEQYF.

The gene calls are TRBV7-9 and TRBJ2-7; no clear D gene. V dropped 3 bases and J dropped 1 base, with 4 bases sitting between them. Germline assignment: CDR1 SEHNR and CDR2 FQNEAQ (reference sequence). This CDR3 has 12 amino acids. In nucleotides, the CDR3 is TGTGCCAGCAGCTTTGATTCCTACGAGCAGTACTTC. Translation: CASSFDSYEQYF. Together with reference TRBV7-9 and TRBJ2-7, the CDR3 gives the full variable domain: DTGVSQNPRHKITKRGQNVTFRCDPISEHNRLYWYRQTLGQGPEFLTYFQNEAQLEKSRLLSDRFSAERPKGSFSTLEIQRTEQGDSAMYLCASSFDSYEQYFGPGTRLTVT.

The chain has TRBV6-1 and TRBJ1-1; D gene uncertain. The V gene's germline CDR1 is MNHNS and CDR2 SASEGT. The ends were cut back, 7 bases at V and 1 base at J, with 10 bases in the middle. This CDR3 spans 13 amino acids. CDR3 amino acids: CASTMTGNTEAFF. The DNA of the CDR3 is TGTGCCAGCACCATGACGGGGAACACTGAAGCTTTCTTT.

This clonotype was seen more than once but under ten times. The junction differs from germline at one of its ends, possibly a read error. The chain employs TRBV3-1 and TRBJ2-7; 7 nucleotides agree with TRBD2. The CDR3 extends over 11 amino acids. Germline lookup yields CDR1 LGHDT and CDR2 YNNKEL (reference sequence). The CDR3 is CASSQRGDQHF. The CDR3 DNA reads TGTGCCAGCAGCCAACGGGGGGACCAGCACTTC.

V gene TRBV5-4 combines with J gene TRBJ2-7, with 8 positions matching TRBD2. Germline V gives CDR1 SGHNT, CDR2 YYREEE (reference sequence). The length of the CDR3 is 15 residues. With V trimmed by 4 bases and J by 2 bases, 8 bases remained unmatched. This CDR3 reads CASSQDTSGTYEQYF. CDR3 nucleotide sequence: TGTGCCAGCAGCCAAGATACTAGCGGAACCTACGAGCAGTACTTC.

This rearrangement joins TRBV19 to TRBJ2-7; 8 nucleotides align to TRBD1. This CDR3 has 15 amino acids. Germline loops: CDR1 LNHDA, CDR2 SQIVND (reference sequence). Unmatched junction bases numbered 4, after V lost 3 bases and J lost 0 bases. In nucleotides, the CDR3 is TGTGCCAGTAGTATCGGACAGGGCCGCTCCTACGAGCAGTACTTC. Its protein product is CASSIGQGRSYEQYF.

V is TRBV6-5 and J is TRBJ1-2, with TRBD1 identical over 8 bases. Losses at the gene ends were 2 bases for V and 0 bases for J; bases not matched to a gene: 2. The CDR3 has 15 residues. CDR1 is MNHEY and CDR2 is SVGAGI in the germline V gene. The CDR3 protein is CASSYRTGSNYGYTF. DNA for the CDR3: TGTGCCAGCAGTTACCGGACAGGGTCTAACTATGGCTACACCTTC.

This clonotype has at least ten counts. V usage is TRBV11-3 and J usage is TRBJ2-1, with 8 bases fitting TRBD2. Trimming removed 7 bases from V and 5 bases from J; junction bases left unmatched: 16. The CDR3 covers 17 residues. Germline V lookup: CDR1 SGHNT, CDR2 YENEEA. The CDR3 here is CASTLRPGLEGNNEQFF. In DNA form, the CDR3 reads TGTGCCAGCACCCTCCGACCGGGACTAGAGGGTAACAATGAGCAGTTCTTC.

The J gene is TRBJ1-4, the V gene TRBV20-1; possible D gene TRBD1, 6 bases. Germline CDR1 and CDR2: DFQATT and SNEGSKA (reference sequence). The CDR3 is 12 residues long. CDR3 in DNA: TGCGGATACAGGGCAGAAGATGAAAAACTGTTTTTT. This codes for CGYRAEDEKLFF.

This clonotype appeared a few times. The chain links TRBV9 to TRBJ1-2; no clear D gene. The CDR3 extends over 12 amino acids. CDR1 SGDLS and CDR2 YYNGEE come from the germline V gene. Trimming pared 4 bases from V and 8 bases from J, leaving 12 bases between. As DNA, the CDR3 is TGTGCCAGCAGCCCCCAGAGGGTCGGCTACACCTTC. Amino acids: CASSPQRVGYTF.

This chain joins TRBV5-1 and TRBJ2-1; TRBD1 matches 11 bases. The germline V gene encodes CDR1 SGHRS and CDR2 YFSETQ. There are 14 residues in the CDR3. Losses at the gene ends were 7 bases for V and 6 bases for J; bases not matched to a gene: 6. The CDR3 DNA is TGCGCCAGCTTTTGGACAGGGGGCCGCAATGAGCAGTTCTTC. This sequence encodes CASFWTGGRNEQFF.

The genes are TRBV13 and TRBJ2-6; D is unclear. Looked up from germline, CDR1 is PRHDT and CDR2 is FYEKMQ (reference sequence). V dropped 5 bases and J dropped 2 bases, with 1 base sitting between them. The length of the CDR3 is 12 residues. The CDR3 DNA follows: TGTGCCAGCAGCCCTGGGGCCAACGTCCTGACTTTC. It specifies CASSPGANVLTF.

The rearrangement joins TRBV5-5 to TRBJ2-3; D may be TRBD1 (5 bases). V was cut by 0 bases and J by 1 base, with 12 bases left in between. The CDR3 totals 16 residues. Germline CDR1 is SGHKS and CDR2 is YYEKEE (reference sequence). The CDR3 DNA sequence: TGTGCCAGCAGCTTGGAAGGCAGGGCGGGCACAGATACGCAGTATTTT. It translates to CASSLEGRAGTDTQYF. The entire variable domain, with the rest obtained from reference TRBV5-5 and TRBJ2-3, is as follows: DAGVTQSPTHLIKTRGQQVTLRCSPISGHKSVSWYQQVLGQGPQFIFQYYEKEERGRGNFPDRFSARQFPNYSSELNVNALLLGDSALYLCASSLEGRAGTDTQYFGPGTRLTVL.